The rows below give T cell receptor beta chains drawn from one sample of a study of blood T cell repertoires in COVID-19. Sequencing was performed with immunoSEQ multiplex PCR; in TCRdb, only in-frame clones are kept and a portion is missing. The data contain around 310,000 clones, approximately 89% of them singletons. The sample consisted of PBMCs or T cells enriched from blood (not recorded which). These receptors were taken from a woman in her 30s who had recovered from COVID-19. CDR3s include the opening cysteine and the closing phenylalanine or tryptophan. The D gene is left open where the match is weak. Only some rows state a clone size, as once, few, many or a class for expanded clones.

>TRBV5-1|TRBJ2-1|-|TRBD2
TGCGCCAGCAGCCTTACTAGCGGTCCTAGCTCCTACAATGAGCAGTTCTTC
CASSLTSGPSSYNEQFF
>TRBV19|TRBJ2-1|-|TRBD2
TGTGCCAGTAGTAGCGGGGGGACTCCGGGAGCCAATGAGCAGTTCTTC
CASSSGGTPGANEQFF
>TRBV7-2|TRBJ1-1|-|-
TGTGCCAGCAGACGCCGTAGGGGCCCCAACACTGAAGCTTTCTTT
CASRRRRGPNTEAFF
>TRBV28|TRBJ1-4|-|-
TGTGCCAGCAGCCGACTTAGTAGTGGTGAAAAACTGTTTTTT
CASSRLSSGEKLFF
>TRBV25-1|TRBJ2-7|-|TRBD2
TGTGCCAGCAGTGAGGTCCTGGCGGGAGCTACCCACGAGCAGTACTTC
CASSEVLAGATHEQYF
>TRBV15|TRBJ1-2|-|TRBD1
TGTGCCACCAGCAGAGATCAGGGGGTATTCTATGGCTACACCTTC
CATSRDQGVFYGYTF
>TRBV2|TRBJ1-2|-|-
TGTGCCAGCAGTCCATTGTTAGACAGAAGCTATGGCTACACCTTC
CASSPLLDRSYGYTF
>TRBV29-1|TRBJ2-2|-|TRBD1
TGCAGCGTTGACTTCGCCGGGACAGGGGGGACCGGGGAGCTGTTTTTT
CSVDFAGTGGTGELFF
>TRBV6-2/TRBV6-3|TRBJ2-5|-|TRBD2
TGTGCCAGCAGTCGCTTCTTGCTAGCGGGAGTCTGGGAGACCCAGTACTTC
CASSRFLLAGVWETQYF
>TRBV13|TRBJ2-7|-|-
TGTGCCAGCAGCTTCGAGAGGAGCTCCTACGAGCAGTACTTC
CASSFERSSYEQYF
>TRBV7-2|TRBJ2-7|-|TRBD2
TGTGCCAGCAGCTCCGGGACTAGCGGGAGTGGTGACTACGAGCAGTACTTC
CASSSGTSGSGDYEQYF
>TRBV28|TRBJ2-7|-|TRBD2
TGTGCCAGCAATGTAGCGGGGGTCCTCCTTGGGCACGAGCAGTACTTC
CASNVAGVLLGHEQYF
>TRBV9|TRBJ2-3|-|-
TGTGCCAGCAGCGTAGGCGCCCTAGGGAGAGCAGATACGCAGTATTTT
CASSVGALGRADTQYF
>TRBV7-3|TRBJ1-1|-|TRBD1
TGTGCCAGCAGCCCAGGGGGAAACACTGAAGCTTTCTTT
CASSPGGNTEAFF
>TRBV10-3|TRBJ2-7|-|TRBD1
TGTGCCGCACGATCGGGGACAGGGGCGTCCGAGCAGTACTTC
CAARSGTGASEQYF
>TRBV18|TRBJ2-1|-|TRBD1
TGTGCCAGCTCACCCATGCCCGGACAGGGAGGCTATGAGCAGTTCTTC
CASSPMPGQGGYEQFF
>TRBV28|TRBJ1-3|-|-
TGTGCCAGCAATTCCGGTTACGGAAACACCATATATTTT
CASNSGYGNTIYF
>TRBV29-1|TRBJ1-1|-|TRBD1
TGCAGCGCGGGGACAGTCTTGAACACTGAAGCTTTCTTT
CSAGTVLNTEAFF
>TRBV24-1|TRBJ1-2|-|TRBD1
TGTGCCACCAGTCCACAGGGGGCGTCGGAAGGCTACACCTTC
CATSPQGASEGYTF
>TRBV11-3|TRBJ2-1|-|-
TGTGCCAGCAGCTTAGGGAGGCCAGGGGGGAACAATGAGCAGTTCTTC
CASSLGRPGGNNEQFF
>TRBV5-1|TRBJ2-1|-|TRBD1
TGCGCCAGCAGGACAGGGTCCCACTACAATGAGCAGTTCTTC
CASRTGSHYNEQFF
>TRBV7-9|TRBJ1-3|-|-
TGTGCCAGCAGCTTAGGACAGCTAGGAAACACCATATATTTT
CASSLGQLGNTIYF
>TRBV3-1/TRBV3-2|TRBJ2-6|-|-
TGTGCCAGCAGCCAAGAAGGGGGGGCAACTGGGGCCAACGTCCTGACTTTC
CASSQEGGATGANVLTF
>TRBV4-2|TRBJ1-2|-|-
TGTGCCAGCAGGACTGGACAGATCCCCTATGGCTACACCTTC
CASRTGQIPYGYTF
>TRBV27|TRBJ2-2|-|-
TGTGCCAGCAGTTTCGCTAGCGCGAACACCGGGGAGCTGTTTTTT
CASSFASANTGELFF
>TRBV5-6|TRBJ1-1|once|-
TGTGCCAGCAGCACCCTAGGGGGTCCCAACACTGAAGCTTTCTTT
CASSTLGGPNTEAFF
>TRBV7-2|TRBJ2-4|-|-
TGTGCCAGCAGCCCTGAACTAGCCAAAAACATTCAGTACTTC
CASSPELAKNIQYF
>TRBV7-9|TRBJ1-1|-|-
TGTGCCAGCACGTCCACCGGGAGCACTGAAGCTTTCTTT
CASTSTGSTEAFF
>TRBV6-5|TRBJ1-1|once|TRBD1
TGTGCCAGCAGTCAACCAACAGGGGGAGCTTTCTTT
CASSQPTGGAFF
>TRBV27|TRBJ2-3|-|TRBD1
TGTGCCAGCAGTTCGAACAGGGGGCTTAGGGCAGATACGCAGTATTTT
CASSSNRGLRADTQYF
>TRBV27|TRBJ2-2|-|-
TGTGCCAGCAGTTTATCGGTCAGGGTTACCGGGGAGCTGTTTTTT
CASSLSVRVTGELFF
>TRBV6-1|TRBJ1-5|-|TRBD1
TGTGCCAGCAGTGGCGACAGGGTTCCCTATAGCAATCAGCCCCAGCATTTT
CASSGDRVPYSNQPQHF
>TRBV7-9|TRBJ2-1|-|TRBD1
TGTGCCAGCAGCCCCGGGGACAGGGGAAAAACCAGCTCCTACAATGAGCAGTTCTTC
CASSPGDRGKTSSYNEQFF
>TRBV5-4|TRBJ2-2|-|-
TGTGCCAGCAGCTTGGTGCGGGACACCGGGGAGCTGTTTTTT
CASSLVRDTGELFF
>TRBV5-4|TRBJ2-7|-|TRBD1
TGTGCCAGCAGCCTCGACAGGGGGCTTTCCTACGAGCAGTACTTC
CASSLDRGLSYEQYF
>TRBV4-2|TRBJ2-5|-|TRBD2
TGTGCCAGCAGCCAAGCTAGCGGGAGGGCCCGGGAGACCCAGTACTTC
CASSQASGRARETQYF
>TRBV11-2|TRBJ2-4|-|-
TGTGCCAGCAGCCCTCATCCAGGGGGCGGGAGAAACATTCAGTACTTC
CASSPHPGGGRNIQYF
>TRBV9|TRBJ1-5|-|-
TGTGCCAGCAGCGTAAGCCCATCAAGCAATCAGCCCCAGCATTTT
CASSVSPSSNQPQHF
>TRBV11-3|TRBJ2-1|-|TRBD2
TGTGCCAGCAGCAACCCGGGACTAGCGGGATTTAATGAGCAGTTCTTC
CASSNPGLAGFNEQFF
>TRBV20-1|TRBJ1-1|-|-
TGCAGTGCTAGTCGGTCAGGCCTGAACACTGAAGCTTTCTTT
CSASRSGLNTEAFF
>TRBV27|TRBJ2-7|once|-
TGTGCCAGCCGCACCCCGCAGCAGGGCAACTCCTACGAGCAGTACTTC
CASRTPQQGNSYEQYF
>TRBV5-1|TRBJ2-1|-|-
TGCGCCAGCAGCTTGGGACAGTCCTCCTACAATGAGCAGTTCTTC
CASSLGQSSYNEQFF
>TRBV3-1/TRBV3-2|TRBJ1-3|-|-
TGTGCCAGCAGCCCTCCTTGGGGCTCACTGGGAAACACCATATATTTT
CASSPPWGSLGNTIYF
>TRBV7-9|TRBJ1-5|-|TRBD1
TGTGCCAGCTCCAAAGGGACAGGGTGGAATCAGCCCCAGCATTTT
CASSKGTGWNQPQHF
>TRBV6-5|TRBJ1-5|few|-
TGTGCCAGCAGTTTTAGGAGGGGGCCCCAGCATTTT
CASSFRRGPQHF
>TRBV5-4|TRBJ2-7|once|-
TGTGCCAGCAGCTTCGGTAGTGTCGAGCAGTACTTC
CASSFGSVEQYF
>TRBV12-3/TRBV12-4|TRBJ1-2|few|-
TGTGCCAGCGGCCTCCGACAGAACTATGGCTACACCTTC
CASGLRQNYGYTF
>TRBV24-1|TRBJ2-6|once|-
TGTGCCACCAGTGGGCTCTCTGGGGCCAACGTCCTGACTTTC
CATSGLSGANVLTF
>TRBV2|TRBJ2-7|-|TRBD1
TGTGCCAGCAATGGACAGGCGATCTACGAGCAGTACTTC
CASNGQAIYEQYF
>TRBV9|TRBJ2-1|-|-
TGTGCCAGCACTGGGACACGGTTAGAGGGTGAGCAGTTCTTC
CASTGTRLEGEQFF
>TRBV30|TRBJ2-1|-|-
TGTGCCTGGAGTGACATAAGTAACGAGCAGTTCTTC
CAWSDISNEQFF